This TCR beta chain was sequenced during a study of metastatic and nonmetastatic thyroid tumors. Overall study: Repertoires from blood and tumor or nodule tissue of malignant and benign thyroid patients were compared. Study-level findings and limits: Benign nodules were reported to have significantly lower TCR beta diversity than malignant thyroid tumors, in blood and tumor.

Source study methods: Clinicopathological groups supplied CDR3 differences that were used to build a distant-metastasis classifier for papillary thyroid cancer. TCRdb redid the clone calls on the PCR reads using MiXCR. These V and J calls are TCRdb output, not the study's own analysis. The data hold about 20,000 clones, with approximately 14% observed a single time. This clone was counted at least ten times. Its specificity is not known. Before thyroid surgery, none of the patients had received any treatment. The J segment lost 7 bases and the V segment lost 1 base, leaving 3 bases of the junction unmatched. This CDR3 is 15 amino acids long. Germline V gene lookup returns CDR1 SGHRS and CDR2 YFSETQ.

This receptor was taken from a female donor with papillary thyroid cancer or a benign thyroid nodule (not recorded which). Some clones in this sample may be carry-over from other donors' samples. The chain carries TRBV5-1 and TRBJ1-4; TRBD1 matches 11 bases. Sequencing was carried out using blood. CDR3 amino acids: CASSLQGQGVEKLFF. As DNA, the CDR3 is TGCGCCAGCAGCTTGCAGGGACAGGGGGTTGAAAAACTGTTTTTT.